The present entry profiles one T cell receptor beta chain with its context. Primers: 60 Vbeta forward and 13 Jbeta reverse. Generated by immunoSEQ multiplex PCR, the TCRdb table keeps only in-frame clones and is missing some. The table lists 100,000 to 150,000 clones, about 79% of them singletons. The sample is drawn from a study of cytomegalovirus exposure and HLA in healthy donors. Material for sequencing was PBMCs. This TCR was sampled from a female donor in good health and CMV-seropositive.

In nucleotides, the CDR3 is TGTGCCAGCAGTTACCTAGGGGGACAGCCCCAGCATTTT. This encodes CASSYLGGQPQHF. The J gene is TRBJ1-5, the V gene TRBV6-5, with TRBD1 as a possible D gene (6 bases). V lost 2 bases, J lost 7 bases, and 9 bases lay in between. Germline loops: CDR1 MNHEY, CDR2 SVGAGI. The CDR3 is 13 amino acids.